The 8 T cell receptor beta chains reported below all come from one sample, sequenced in a study of beta chain features in type 1 diabetes. Findings and caveats of the study: In every one of the four CD4+ subsets, TCRB CDR3s were moderately but significantly shorter in Type 1 diabetes patients.

Antigen specificity for these receptors is unknown. What was sequenced were expressed TCRB transcripts, since all of the isolated RNA had been reverse transcribed. The table came from immunoSEQ multiplex PCR; TCRdb's copy has only in-frame clones and leaves some out. The table records nearly 700,000 clones, roughly 12% of them present only once. Sequencing was performed on naive CD4+ T cells from blood. These receptors all come from a man between 18 and 35 years old with type 1 diabetes.

This clone has only a few counts. The chain links TRBV5-8 to TRBJ2-6; possible D gene TRBD2, 5 bases. The V gene lost 0 bases and the J gene lost 0 bases, with 7 bases spanning the gap. Germline CDR1 and CDR2: SGHTS and YDEGEE. The CDR3 sequence is 16 residues long. The DNA of the CDR3 is TGTGCCAGCAGCTTGGCCCGGGACTCTGGGGCCAACGTCCTGACTTTC. It is translated as CASSLARDSGANVLTF.

This clone occurred a few times. This chain joins TRBV6-4 and TRBJ1-5; 8 positions agree with TRBD1. The germline V gene has CDR1 MRHNA and CDR2 SNTAGT. Unmatched junction bases numbered 7, after V lost 6 bases and J lost 6 bases. The CDR3 length is 14 residues. This chain's CDR3 is CASSPDRAGQPQHF. The CDR3 DNA is TGTGCCAGCAGCCCGGACAGGGCGGGTCAGCCCCAGCATTTT.

This clone was detected only a few times. The V gene is TRBV6-1, the J gene TRBJ2-6, with a weak D call TRBD1 (5 bases). Germline CDR1 and CDR2: MNHNS and SASEGT. V lost 4 bases and J 0 bases, leaving 10 bases between the germline ends. The length of the CDR3 is 16 residues. The CDR3 protein is CASSGTMSSGANVLTF. CDR3 sequence (DNA): TGTGCCAGCAGTGGGACAATGTCCTCTGGGGCCAACGTCCTGACTTTC.

A few counts support this clone. The same CDR3 is also encoded by other DNA sequences in this sample. This chain connects TRBV30 to TRBJ2-5; a weak D match, TRBD2 (6 bases). V was cut by 0 bases and J by 5 bases, with 10 bases left in between. Per germline, CDR1 GTSNPN and CDR2 SVGIG (reference sequence). The CDR3 is 13 amino acids. Here the CDR3 reads CAWSVGGGETQYF. The CDR3 nucleotides read TGTGCCTGGAGTGTAGGCGGAGGGGAGACCCAGTACTTC.

This chain links TRBV9 with TRBJ2-1; TRBD1 agrees at 7 bases. This CDR3 contains 16 residues. The V gene's germline CDR1 is SGDLS and CDR2 YYNGEE. Trimming took 0 bases from V and 2 from J; bases not matched to a gene: 5. The CDR3 bases are TGTGCCAGCAGCGTAGAGGAACAGGGGCCCTACAATGAGCAGTTCTTC. Translating it yields CASSVEEQGPYNEQFF.

This clone was found a few times. The V and J genes are TRBV28 and TRBJ1-1; TRBD1 aligns across 7 bases. Germline loops: CDR1 MDHEN, CDR2 SYDVKM. CDR3 length equals 13 residues. J was trimmed by 6 bases and V by 7 bases; bases with no gene match: 8. CDR3 in DNA: TGTGCCAGCACCCAAGCGGGACAGTCTGAAGCTTTCTTT. This encodes CASTQAGQSEAFF.

This chain uses TRBV5-4 with TRBJ1-4; D uncertain. Germline V gives CDR1 SGHNT, CDR2 YYREEE (reference sequence). The CDR3 contains 16 residues. Between the trimmed V and J ends, which lost 1 base and 0 bases, there was a span of 10 bases. This CDR3 reads CASSLWGPTTNEKLFF. CDR3 sequence (DNA): TGTGCCAGCAGCTTGTGGGGTCCCACAACTAATGAAAAACTGTTTTTT.

V and J are TRBV4-1 and TRBJ1-4, with 8 bases fitting TRBD1. The CDR3 is made up of 16 amino acids. V gave up 3 bases and J gave up 7 bases; unmatched junction bases: 10. Germline-derived CDR1 and CDR2 are MGHRA and YSYEKL. The CDR3 sequence is CASSQEGTGFTEKLFF. The DNA for the CDR3 is TGCGCCAGCAGCCAGGAGGGGACAGGTTTTACTGAAAAACTGTTTTTT.